These 10 T cell receptor beta chains came from one sample sequenced in a study of CD8+ T cells in alopecia areata. The treatment here: oral pan-JAK inhibitor, 5-10 mg twice daily. RNA, once extracted, was reverse transcribed into cDNA for use as the sequencing template. This table comes from immunoSEQ multiplex PCR, and its TCRdb copy is limited to in-frame clones, with some not included. The data hold 150,000 to 200,000 clones, with 60% observed a single time. The sample in question was CD4+ T cells sorted from blood, obtained at week 24, from a patient treated with tofacitinib. These receptor sequences come from a human donor with alopecia areata.

The chain has TRBV7-2 and TRBJ1-2, with 8 bases matching TRBD1. The J segment lost 3 bases and the V segment lost 5 bases, leaving 8 bases of the junction unmatched. The CDR3 covers 15 residues. From germline, CDR1 is SGHTA and CDR2 FQGNSA. CDR3: CASSLNGQGDYGYTF. DNA of the CDR3: TGTGCCAGCAGCCTCAATGGACAGGGAGACTATGGCTACACCTTC.

This clone came up a few times. The chain carries TRBV5-1 and TRBJ2-5; TRBD1 might be the D (5 bases). The CDR3 consists of 14 residues. The germline CDR1 and CDR2 sequences are SGHRS and YFSETQ. V lost 0 bases to trimming and J lost 2 bases, with 8 bases between them. This CDR3 is CASSLGQLQETQYF. The CDR3 bases are TGCGCCAGCAGCTTGGGACAGCTACAAGAGACCCAGTACTTC.

This clone was observed a few times. The chain carries TRBV5-4 and TRBJ1-6; D is undetermined. This CDR3 has 14 residues. Per germline, CDR1 SGHNT and CDR2 YYREEE (reference sequence). CDR3 residues: CAAAGGVRGSPLHF. The CDR3 DNA is TGTGCAGCCGCTGGAGGCGTCCGGGGTTCACCCCTCCACTTT.

The CDR3 spells CASSEDRGNSNQPQHF. In nucleotides, the CDR3 is TGTGCCAGCAGTGAAGATAGGGGGAACAGCAATCAGCCCCAGCATTTT. The J gene is TRBJ1-5, the V gene TRBV2; D perhaps matches TRBD1 (6 bases). Germline CDR1 is SNHLY and CDR2 is FYNNEI. Trimming removed 1 base from V and 1 base from J, with 11 bases in between. This CDR3 comprises 16 residues.

This clone was seen many times. The J gene is TRBJ1-5, the V gene TRBV12-5; 7 nucleotides match TRBD1. The CDR3 length is 14 residues. Trimming took 5 bases from V and 3 from J; bases not matched to a gene: 4. Germline V gene lookup returns CDR1 LGHNT and CDR2 FRNRAP. DNA of the CDR3: TGTGCTAGTGGTCCGGGACAGCTCAATCAGCCCCAGCATTTT. This translates into CASGPGQLNQPQHF.

CDR3 protein: CASSERTNYGYTF. CDR3 DNA sequence: TGTGCCAGCAGCGAGAGAACTAACTATGGCTACACCTTC. The V and J genes are TRBV11-3 and TRBJ1-2, with D uncertain. There are 13 residues in the CDR3. Germline values: CDR1 SGHNT, CDR2 YENEEA. Trimming removed 5 bases from V and 0 bases from J, with 7 bases in between.

J is TRBJ2-7 and V is TRBV7-2; TRBD1 agrees at 7 bases. Per germline, CDR1 SGHTA and CDR2 FQGNSA. Trimming took 1 base from V and 2 from J; bases not matched to a gene: 11. The CDR3 runs to 17 residues. The CDR3 DNA is TGTGCCAGCAGCTTAGGGGGAAACAGGGGAGAGACCTACGAGCAGTACTTC. Its translation is CASSLGGNRGETYEQYF.

A remark on this clone: The same CDR3 is also encoded by other DNA sequences in this sample. The chain joins TRBV29-1 to TRBJ1-1; D uncertain. In germline, CDR1 is SQVTM, CDR2 ANQGSEA. This CDR3 region has 10 residues. V was shortened by 5 bases and J by 1 base, with 2 bases between the two germline ends. The CDR3 sequence: CSVKNTEAFF. The DNA for the CDR3 is TGCAGCGTTAAGAACACTGAAGCTTTCTTT.

The chain joins TRBV29-1 to TRBJ1-2; D remains unclear. The CDR3 consists of 11 residues. Trimming stripped 4 bases from V and 8 bases from J, with 11 bases between. Germline V gene sequence: CDR1 SQVTM, CDR2 ANQGSEA. CDR3 nucleotide sequence: TGCAGCGTTGGTCGTAATTACGGCTACACCTTC. It yields the protein CSVGRNYGYTF.

The chain joins TRBV18 to TRBJ2-5; weak D call: TRBD1 (6 bases). The CDR3 is 15 residues long. Germline V gives CDR1 KGHSH, CDR2 LQKENI. V shed 3 bases and J shed 0 bases, with 11 bases lying between them. CDR3 DNA: TGTGCCAGCTCACCGTTGGGGACAAACCAAGAGACCCAGTACTTC. It encodes CASSPLGTNQETQYF.